A single sample is the source of the 11 T cell receptor beta chains below, sequenced in a study of blood T cell repertoires in COVID-19. Sequenced by immunoSEQ multiplex PCR; TCRdb stores in-frame clones only, minus some. Altogether under 250,000 clones are present, roughly 89% being singletons, with the ten largest covering about 6.5%. What was sequenced was peripheral blood. These receptors were taken from a man aged 55 to 69 who had recovered from COVID-19.

V is TRBV27 and J is TRBJ2-4; 7 positions agree with TRBD1. With 6 bases clipped from V and 5 bases from J, the junction kept 7 bases outside the gene matches. The length of the CDR3 is 14 residues. Germline V gene lookup returns CDR1 MNHEY and CDR2 SMNVEV (reference sequence). CDR3 bases: TGTGCCAGCAGACCCGACAGGGTTCAAAACATTCAGTACTTC. Its translation: CASRPDRVQNIQYF.

J is TRBJ1-5 and V is TRBV19; D call uncertain. From germline, CDR1 is LNHDA and CDR2 SQIVND (reference sequence). The CDR3 contains 14 residues. Trimming removed 3 bases from V and 1 base from J, with 7 bases in between. As DNA, the CDR3 is TGTGCCAGTAGTATTACTGCGAGCAATCAGCCCCAGCATTTT. Translation gives CASSITASNQPQHF. Full variable domain (rest looked up from reference TRBV19 and TRBJ1-5): DGGITQSPKYLFRKEGQNVTLSCEQNLNHDAMYWYRQDPGQGLRLIYYSQIVNDFQKGDIAEGYSVSREKKESFPLTVTSAQKNPTAFYLCASSITASNQPQHFGDGTRLSIL.

The chain has TRBV6-2 or TRBV6-3 and TRBJ2-7, with a weak D call TRBD1 (6 bases). The CDR3 is 18 amino acids. The V gene's germline CDR1 is MNHEY and CDR2 SVGEGT. The V end was cut by 6 bases, the J end by 5 bases, with 29 bases between. CDR3 bases: TGTGCCAGCAGCACACCGGGACAACGTGCTTGGGTCTTTAACGAGCAGTACTTC. Protein product: CASSTPGQRAWVFNEQYF.

This chain uses TRBV7-9 with TRBJ2-7; the match to TRBD1 covers 7 bases. The germline V gene encodes CDR1 SEHNR and CDR2 FQNEAQ (reference sequence). After removal of 5 bases from V and 0 bases from J, the junction contained 4 bases not matched to a gene. This CDR3 comprises 14 residues. CDR3 nucleotides: TGTGCCAGCAGCCGGACAGGAGCCTCCTACGAGCAGTACTTC. It specifies CASSRTGASYEQYF.

The rearrangement joins TRBV18 to TRBJ1-5; 8 nucleotides match TRBD1. Trimming took 2 bases from V and 2 from J; bases not matched to a gene: 5. Germline V CDR1 and CDR2: KGHSH, LQKENI. This CDR3 contains 16 residues. The CDR3 region is CASSPVQGGGNQPQHF. In nucleotides, the CDR3 is TGTGCCAGCTCACCAGTACAGGGGGGAGGCAATCAGCCCCAGCATTTT.

The V gene is TRBV5-1, the J gene TRBJ2-2; D may be TRBD2 (6 bases). This CDR3 has 15 residues. Germline V gene sequence: CDR1 SGHRS, CDR2 YFSETQ. Deletions cut 2 bases from V and 2 bases from J, with 10 bases between. The CDR3 protein is CASSLGLTNTGELFF. In nucleotides, the CDR3 is TGCGCCAGCAGCTTAGGACTAACTAACACCGGGGAGCTGTTTTTT.

The rearrangement links TRBV30 to TRBJ2-1, with D possibly TRBD2 on 5 matching bases. This CDR3 contains 14 residues. Trimming removed 3 bases from V and 4 bases from J, with 13 bases in between. Germline V gene data show CDR1 as GTSNPN and CDR2 as SVGIG (reference sequence). The CDR3 nucleotides are TGTGCCTGGAGAAAAGGCCCGGGGTACAATGAGCAGTTCTTC. It yields the protein CAWRKGPGYNEQFF.

This clone has only a few counts. The CDR3 region is CASSPQAGGYEQYF. The CDR3 region has the DNA TGTGCCAGCAGCCCCCAGGCGGGAGGGTACGAGCAGTACTTC. The V gene is TRBV11-3, the J gene TRBJ2-7, with 9 bases aligning to TRBD2. The V gene's germline CDR1 is SGHNT and CDR2 YENEEA. V shed 5 bases and J 4 bases; nucleotides not matched to a gene: 6. The CDR3 covers 14 residues.

This clone has more than one count but fewer than ten. V is TRBV6-2 or TRBV6-3 and J is TRBJ1-2, with 10 bases matching TRBD1. The CDR3 sequence is 12 residues long. Germline V gene lookup returns CDR1 MNHEY and CDR2 SVGEGT. Losses at the gene ends were 5 bases for V and 7 bases for J; bases not matched to a gene: 1. CDR3 in amino acids: CASSRTGGGYTF. CDR3 nucleotide sequence: TGTGCCAGCAGTCGGACAGGGGGTGGCTACACCTTC.

This clone showed up just once. The chain joins TRBV5-6 to TRBJ2-5; 14 bases line up with TRBD2. The germline V gene encodes CDR1 SGHDT and CDR2 YYEEEE. V was pared by 4 bases and J by 1 base, with 6 bases of the junction left unmatched. The CDR3 is 17 amino acids. The CDR3 DNA reads as TGTGCCAGCAGCCAGACTAGCGGGAGGGCCGGCCAAGAGACCCAGTACTTC. It translates to CASSQTSGRAGQETQYF. Full variable domain (outside the CDR3, taken from reference TRBV5-6 and TRBJ2-5): DAGVTQSPTHLIKTRGQQVTLRCSPKSGHDTVSWYQQALGQGPQFIFQYYEEEERQRGNFPDRFSGHQFPNYSSELNVNALLLGDSALYLCASSQTSGRAGQETQYFGPGTRLLVL.

The chain carries TRBV29-1 and TRBJ2-1; D is uncertain. V was cut by 2 bases and J by 0 bases, with 11 bases left in between. The CDR3 is 15 residues long. Germline V lookup: CDR1 SQVTM, CDR2 ANQGSEA. The chain's CDR3 is CSVETGGSSYNEQFF. CDR3 in DNA: TGCAGCGTTGAAACTGGCGGAAGCTCCTACAATGAGCAGTTCTTC.